Listed here are 21 T cell receptor beta chains from one sample, sequenced in a study of PD-1 blockade in classical Hodgkin lymphoma. Sequencing used immunoSEQ multiplex PCR; TCRdb keeps in-frame clones, though not all of them. The data show tens of thousands of clones, about 80% seen once. Regarding time point: cycle 4 day 1 (C4D1), after more than 5 weeks of nivolumab. Brentuximab vedotin exposure varied among the patients, all of whom had relapsed after autologous stem cell transplantation. The source material was peripheral blood mononuclear cells (PBMCs), sampled before the fourth cycle of nivolumab. These receptors were taken from a human donor with classical Hodgkin lymphoma.

The chain uses TRBV4-2 and TRBJ1-3, with D possibly being TRBD1 (6 bases). V gave up 4 bases and J gave up 0 bases, with 13 bases separating them. This CDR3 region has 16 residues. Germline CDR1 and CDR2: LGHNA and YNFKEQ. CDR3 coding DNA: TGTGCCAGCAGCCCGCAGGGGCCGGACTCTGGAAACACCATATATTTT. Translation: CASSPQGPDSGNTIYF.

This clone was picked up a small number of times. The V call is TRBV9, the J call TRBJ2-6; D tentatively fits TRBD1 or TRBD2 (5 bases each). Germline V gene lookup returns CDR1 SGDLS and CDR2 YYNGEE. This CDR3 is 15 amino acids long. V was trimmed by 3 bases and J by 3 bases, leaving 10 bases between them. CDR3 nucleotides: TGTGCCAGCAGCGCCTGGGGGAGTGGGGCCAACGTCCTGACTTTC. Its translation: CASSAWGSGANVLTF.

The gene calls are TRBV19 and TRBJ1-6, with D possibly being TRBD1 (6 bases). With 0 bases removed from V and 7 bases from J, the gap between germline ends came to 10 bases. This CDR3 is 15 amino acids long. Germline CDR1 LNHDA, CDR2 SQIVND (reference sequence). In nucleotides, the CDR3 is TGTGCCAGTAGTATAGAGGCAGGGGACAATTCACCCCTCCACTTT. This gives the protein CASSIEAGDNSPLHF.

The V gene is TRBV19, the J gene TRBJ2-7, with TRBD2 identical over 8 bases. This CDR3 comprises 18 residues. CDR1 is LNHDA, CDR2 SQIVND, per germline (reference sequence). Trimming at V came to 1 base and at J to 1 base, leaving 12 bases not matched to a gene. CDR3: CASSIGRVGTSGSYEQYF. DNA of the CDR3: TGTGCCAGTAGTATAGGTAGGGTTGGAACTAGCGGATCCTACGAGCAGTACTTC.

This sequence joins TRBV19 and TRBJ1-1; D is unclear. The CDR3 is made up of 13 amino acids. Trimming removed 4 bases at V and 0 bases at J, with 6 bases between. Germline CDR1 reads LNHDA; CDR2 reads SQIVND (reference sequence). DNA of the CDR3: TGTGCCAGTAGTAAATTAGTGAACACTGAAGCTTTCTTT. It encodes CASSKLVNTEAFF.

The J gene is TRBJ2-2, the V gene TRBV4-3; 12 nucleotides line up with TRBD2. CDR1 is LGHNA and CDR2 is YSLEER in the germline V gene. With 8 bases clipped from V and 7 bases from J, the junction kept 8 bases outside the gene matches. This CDR3 has 15 amino acids. CDR3 coding DNA: TGCGCCAGCTCTTCTAGCGGGGGGGCCTACGGGGAGCTGTTTTTT. It translates to CASSSSGGAYGELFF.

A single count supports this clone. The rearrangement joins TRBV27 to TRBJ1-1; D remains unclear. The CDR3 spans 13 residues. Germline V gene lookup returns CDR1 MNHEY and CDR2 SMNVEV (reference sequence). Trimming took 6 bases from V and 1 from J, leaving 9 bases between them. DNA of the CDR3: TGTGCCAGCAGACGGTTGGGGAACACTGAAGCTTTCTTT. It yields the protein CASRRLGNTEAFF.

The gene calls are TRBV11-3 and TRBJ2-5; D perhaps matches TRBD2 (5 bases). Trimming cost V 6 bases and J 5 bases, with 13 bases left between them. CDR1 is SGHNT and CDR2 is YENEEA in the germline V gene. The CDR3 totals 13 residues. CDR3 region: CASRGARGETQYF. The CDR3 DNA sequence: TGTGCCAGCAGGGGAGCGCGCGGGGAGACCCAGTACTTC.

V is TRBV29-1 and J is TRBJ2-3, with D maybe TRBD2 (5 bases). The V end lost 3 bases, the J end lost 1 base, and 8 bases lay between the germline ends. The CDR3 totals 13 residues. Looked up from germline, CDR1 is SQVTM and CDR2 is ANQGSEA. CDR3 protein: CSVDAGRTDTQYF. CDR3 DNA sequence: TGCAGCGTTGATGCGGGCCGCACAGATACGCAGTATTTT.

The rearrangement links TRBV6-5 to TRBJ2-7; weak D call: TRBD1 (6 bases). CDR3 length: 14 amino acids. V lost 2 bases and J 2 bases, leaving 10 bases between the germline ends. Germline loops: CDR1 MNHEY, CDR2 SVGAGI. This chain's CDR3 is CASSYQQGPYEQYF. As DNA, the CDR3 is TGTGCCAGCAGTTACCAACAGGGACCCTACGAGCAGTACTTC.

V and J are TRBV6-5 and TRBJ1-1; D remains ambiguous. CDR1 MNHEY and CDR2 SVGAGI come from the germline V gene. The CDR3 is made up of 16 amino acids. Trimming took 0 bases from V and 4 from J, leaving 15 bases between them. CDR3 protein: CASSYSMGRSVTEAFF. As DNA, the CDR3 is TGTGCCAGCAGTTACTCGATGGGCAGGTCGGTCACTGAAGCTTTCTTT.

This chain uses TRBV30 with TRBJ1-5, with D unclear. The CDR3 has 14 residues. The germline gives CDR1 GTSNPN, CDR2 SVGIG (reference sequence). V lost 0 bases to trimming and J lost 9 bases, with 15 bases between them. The CDR3 here is CAWSVGRFESPQHF. The CDR3 DNA reads TGTGCCTGGAGTGTTGGGCGGTTCGAGTCGCCCCAGCATTTT.

CDR3 sequence: CASSPYPGTGYGTRLGEQYF. As DNA, the CDR3 is TGCGCCAGCAGCCCATATCCCGGGACAGGGTACGGGACTAGGCTAGGCGAGCAGTACTTC. J is TRBJ2-7 and V is TRBV4-1; tentative D call: TRBD1 (9 bases). This CDR3 is 20 amino acids long. The V end lost 4 bases, the J end lost 6 bases, and 34 bases lay between the germline ends. Germline values: CDR1 MGHRA, CDR2 YSYEKL.

The rearrangement uses TRBV18 and TRBJ1-2, with D possibly TRBD1 on 5 matching bases. This CDR3 contains 13 residues. CDR1 and CDR2 from the germline V gene are KGHSH and LQKENI. Trimming removed 6 bases from V and 1 base from J, with 9 bases in between. The CDR3 loop is CASSRDGNYGYTF. As DNA, the CDR3 is TGTGCCAGCTCCAGGGACGGTAACTATGGCTACACCTTC.

The chain is built from TRBV30 and TRBJ1-6, with TRBD1 as a possible D gene (6 bases). Per the germline V gene, CDR1 is GTSNPN and CDR2 is SVGIG (reference sequence). This CDR3 has 16 amino acids. Trimming cost V 4 bases and J 6 bases, with 19 bases left between them. In nucleotides, the CDR3 is TGTGCCTGGACAAGGGAAGGGGGGGCGACTAATTCACCCCTCCACTTT. Translated, it gives CAWTREGGATNSPLHF.

The chain joins TRBV11-2 to TRBJ2-7, with D perhaps TRBD1 or TRBD2 (7 bases each). The V end was cut by 5 bases, the J end by 4 bases, with 15 bases between. This CDR3 region has 14 residues. Germline lookup yields CDR1 SGHAT and CDR2 FQNNGV. The CDR3 DNA is TGTGCCAGCAGCCAGGGGGGAGGGCCTTACGAGCAGTACTTC. Translation gives CASSQGGGPYEQYF.

This clone was recorded only once. The V call is TRBV2, the J call TRBJ1-1; D remains ambiguous. V lost 1 base, J lost 8 bases, and 11 bases lay in between. CDR1 is SNHLY and CDR2 is FYNNEI in the germline V gene. CDR3 length: 13 amino acids. CDR3 sequence (DNA): TGTGCCAGCAGTGAAGAAAGGGATGAAGAAGCTTTCTTT. Its protein product is CASSEERDEEAFF. Together with reference TRBV2 and TRBJ1-1, the CDR3 gives the full variable domain: EPEVTQTPSHQVTQMGQEVILRCVPISNHLYFYWYRQILGQKVEFLVSFYNNEISEKSEIFDDQFSVERPDGSNFTLKIRSTKLEDSAMYFCASSEERDEEAFFGQGTRLTVV.

The chain links TRBV9 to TRBJ1-6; unclear D gene. CDR3 length equals 16 residues. Germline assignment: CDR1 SGDLS and CDR2 YYNGEE. V lost 3 bases to trimming and J lost 0 bases, with 10 bases between them. This CDR3 reads CASSGRVSSYNSPLHF. CDR3 bases: TGTGCCAGCAGCGGAAGGGTGAGCTCCTATAATTCACCCCTCCACTTT. Full variable domain (rest looked up from reference TRBV9 and TRBJ1-6): DSGVTQTPKHLITATGQRVTLRCSPRSGDLSVYWYQQSLDQGLQFLIQYYNGEERAKGNILERFSAQQFPDLHSELNLSSLELGDSALYFCASSGRVSSYNSPLHFGNGTRLTVT.

Only one count was recorded for this clone. The V and J genes are TRBV5-1 and TRBJ2-3; 11 bases map to TRBD2. CDR1 is SGHRS, CDR2 YFSETQ, per germline. V was clipped by 0 bases and J by 6 bases; unmatched bases: 3. This CDR3 spans 15 amino acids. CDR3 nucleotide sequence: TGCGCCAGCAGCTTGGCACTAGCGGGGGTTGATACGCAGTATTTT. Protein sequence: CASSLALAGVDTQYF.

This chain links TRBV6-5 with TRBJ1-2, with unresolved D. The CDR3 is made up of 12 amino acids. Deletions cut 5 bases from V and 7 bases from J, with 11 bases between. In germline, CDR1 is MNHEY, CDR2 SVGAGI. DNA for the CDR3: TGTGCCAGCAGTCTACCGGGCGGTGGCTACACCTTC. This codes for CASSLPGGGYTF.

The rearrangement links TRBV11-3 to TRBJ1-5; tentatively, D is TRBD1 (5 bases). This CDR3 has 15 amino acids. Germline-derived CDR1 and CDR2 are SGHNT and YENEEA. V lost 1 base and J 7 bases, leaving 14 bases between the germline ends. CDR3 residues: CASSLGGRGLQPQHF. CDR3 DNA: TGTGCCAGCAGCTTAGGAGGGAGGGGATTGCAGCCCCAGCATTTT.